This T cell receptor (beta chain) was sequenced during a study of patients and donors after allogeneic stem cell transplantation. TCRdb reanalysed the RT-PCR reads using MiXCR and keeps one entry per CDR3 protein. Found here are about a million distinct CDR3 sequences, under 20% of them singletons; the top ten hold 5% to 6.5%. This CDR3 comprises 14 residues. Losses at the gene ends were 6 bases for V and 7 bases for J; bases not matched to a gene: 7. The germline V gene encodes CDR1 LGHNA and CDR2 YNFKEQ. This TCR was recovered from a human donor who was either an allogeneic HSCT recipient or a stem cell or donor lymphocyte infusion donor (not recorded which). It is not recorded whose cells these are; they may come from a transplant donor. The chain has TRBV4-2 and TRBJ2-1; 9 positions match TRBD1. Source material: blood, either unsorted or a sorted T cell fraction (not recorded which). The CDR3 is CASRNTGTGNEQFF. CDR3 nucleotide sequence: TGTGCCAGCAGGAACACCGGGACAGGGAATGAGCAGTTCTTC.